The next 19 T cell receptor beta chains were all read from a single sample in a study of blood T cells in healthy people across ages. Together with a sample-barcoded 5' primer, a J-beta primer mix was included in a second PCR lasting about 6 to 12 cycles. TCRdb redid the calling of the 5' RACE reads with MiXCR, one entry per CDR3 protein. In the table there are more than 1.4 million distinct CDR3 sequences, 42% of which are singletons. The sequenced sample consisted of blood. The receptors shown here come from a woman younger than 35 in good health.

V and J are TRBV2 and TRBJ2-5, with D possibly TRBD2 on 5 matching bases. The CDR3 contains 14 residues. Between the trimmed V and J ends, which lost 4 bases and 3 bases, there was a span of 12 bases. Germline CDR1 and CDR2: SNHLY and FYNNEI. The CDR3 coding sequence is TGTGCCAGCAGTGCCCCGGGATTCAAAGAGACCCAGTACTTC. Translated, it gives CASSAPGFKETQYF.

This chain connects TRBV6-6 to TRBJ1-6; D ambiguous. V lost 10 bases to trimming and J lost 7 bases, with 14 bases between them. This CDR3 is built from 13 residues. CDR1 and CDR2 (germline): MNHNY, SVGAGI (reference sequence). CDR3 nucleotide sequence: TGTGCCACCCGTCCGGGGAGCAATTCACCCCTCCACTTT. Translating gives CATRPGSNSPLHF.

This clonotype was observed a few times. The rearrangement joins TRBV11-1 to TRBJ2-7, with a weak D call TRBD1 (5 bases). Trimming cost V 6 bases and J 3 bases, with 27 bases left between them. Germline V gene lookup returns CDR1 SGHAT and CDR2 FQDESV (reference sequence). The CDR3 has 18 amino acids. The CDR3 DNA is TGTGCCAGCAGTACTAAAGGGCAGGACAACCCAATACTCTACGAGCAGTACTTC. It yields the protein CASSTKGQDNPILYEQYF.

This sequence joins TRBV20-1 and TRBJ1-2; D may be TRBD1 (5 bases). V lost 8 bases and J 5 bases, leaving 15 bases between the germline ends. This CDR3 is built from 12 residues. Germline V gene data show CDR1 as DFQATT and CDR2 as SNEGSKA (reference sequence). Here the CDR3 reads CSRPDISYGYTF. CDR3 bases: TGCAGTCGCCCGGACATCAGTTATGGCTACACCTTC.

The chain employs TRBV5-6 and TRBJ2-3; 9 nucleotides align to TRBD2. The trim removed 0 bases at V and 0 bases at J, leaving 5 bases unmatched. The germline V gene has CDR1 SGHDT and CDR2 YYEEEE. CDR3 size: 17 residues. CDR3 protein: CASSLDLAGQSTDTQYF. In DNA, the CDR3 is TGTGCCAGCAGCTTGGACCTAGCGGGGCAAAGCACAGATACGCAGTATTTT.

The chain is built from TRBV7-9 and TRBJ2-7; 11 bases line up with TRBD1. Germline CDR1 is SEHNR and CDR2 is FQNEAQ (reference sequence). This CDR3 is 16 amino acids long. V shed 7 bases, J shed 3 bases, and the junction held 11 bases outside the gene matches. This CDR3 is CASTTIAGTGGYEQYF. Here the CDR3 DNA reads TGTGCCAGCACTACGATCGCCGGGACAGGGGGCTACGAGCAGTACTTC.

This clonotype has just a few counts. The V call is TRBV10-3, the J call TRBJ1-2; perhaps TRBD1 as D (6 bases). The CDR3 sequence is 14 residues long. Germline CDR1 reads ENHRY; CDR2 reads SYGVKD. V dropped 7 bases and J dropped 6 bases, with 18 bases sitting between them. CDR3 amino acids: CAIKPGDNLNGYTF. In DNA, the CDR3 is TGTGCCATCAAACCAGGGGATAACTTGAATGGCTACACCTTC.

The rearrangement joins TRBV12-3 or TRBV12-4 to TRBJ1-5; D perhaps matches TRBD1 (5 bases). Between the trimmed V and J ends, which lost 8 bases and 5 bases, there was a span of 10 bases. CDR3 length equals 12 residues. This chain's CDR3 is CASAGDYQPQHF. DNA of the CDR3: TGTGCCAGCGCGGGGGACTATCAGCCCCAGCATTTT.

Only a few counts were recorded for this clonotype. The genes are TRBV29-1 and TRBJ2-3, with unresolved D. The germline V gene has CDR1 SQVTM and CDR2 ANQGSEA. The CDR3 runs 16 residues. Deletions cut 6 bases from V and 0 bases from J, with 19 bases between. CDR3 coding DNA: TGCAGCGTCGTGGGCAGGATGGATCGTAGCACAGATACGCAGTATTTT. Residues: CSVVGRMDRSTDTQYF.

This clonotype was seen at least ten times. The chain is built from TRBV12-3 or TRBV12-4 and TRBJ2-3, with D uncertain. The CDR3 sequence is 12 residues long. V shed 3 bases and J shed 3 bases, with 4 bases lying between them. The CDR3 loop is CASSFITDTQYF. The CDR3 DNA follows: TGTGCCAGCAGTTTTATAACAGATACGCAGTATTTT.

This clonotype was picked up a small number of times. This chain joins TRBV29-1 and TRBJ2-1; tentative D call: TRBD1 (6 bases). V gave up 5 bases and J gave up 0 bases, with 11 bases separating them. CDR1 and CDR2 from the germline V gene are SQVTM and ANQGSEA. There are 14 residues in the CDR3. CDR3 nucleotides: TGCAGCGTTTCACAGGGAAGCTCCTACAATGAGCAGTTCTTC. Translating it yields CSVSQGSSYNEQFF.

V and J are TRBV29-1 and TRBJ2-5; D is perhaps TRBD2 (5 bases). The CDR3 runs to 12 residues. Germline V gives CDR1 SQVTM, CDR2 ANQGSEA. V was pared by 2 bases and J by 4 bases, with 8 bases between. DNA for the CDR3: TGCAGCGTTGAAACGGGGATAGAGACCCAGTACTTC. Translation: CSVETGIETQYF.

V usage is TRBV27 and J usage is TRBJ2-5; 8 bases are shared with TRBD2. With 6 bases clipped from V and 5 bases from J, the junction kept 11 bases outside the gene matches. Germline CDR1 MNHEY, CDR2 SMNVEV (reference sequence). CDR3 length equals 15 residues. CDR3 nucleotide sequence: TGTGCCAGCAGCCGGACGGGAGGGCCTTGGGAGACCCAGTACTTC. It specifies CASSRTGGPWETQYF.

The chain uses TRBV25-1 and TRBJ2-1; unclear D gene. V was trimmed by 4 bases and J by 2 bases, leaving 9 bases between them. CDR1 is MGHDK, CDR2 SYGVNS, per germline. This CDR3 has 14 amino acids. This chain's CDR3 is CASSGWVAYNEQFF. The CDR3 DNA sequence: TGTGCCAGCAGTGGTTGGGTGGCCTACAATGAGCAGTTCTTC.

This chain joins TRBV3-1 and TRBJ2-6; 11 bases are a match to TRBD1. The J segment lost 3 bases and the V segment lost 7 bases, leaving 8 bases of the junction unmatched. Germline V gene sequence: CDR1 LGHDT, CDR2 YNNKEL (reference sequence). This CDR3 contains 17 residues. In DNA form, the CDR3 reads TGTGCCAGCACCAGGACAGGGGGCATGGTTGGGGCCAACGTCCTGACTTTC. The encoded protein is CASTRTGGMVGANVLTF.

The chain has TRBV12-3 or TRBV12-4 and TRBJ2-7; TRBD2 matches at 10 bases. The V and J ends lost 7 bases and 7 bases, in that order; junction bases with no gene match: 10. This CDR3 has 14 amino acids. This CDR3 reads CASKPGLAEEEQYF. CDR3 coding DNA: TGTGCCAGCAAGCCCGGACTAGCGGAAGAAGAGCAGTACTTC.

V and J are TRBV6-5 and TRBJ2-3, with 8 bases lining up with TRBD1. Germline CDR1 is MNHEY and CDR2 is SVGAGI. This CDR3 contains 15 residues. V dropped 4 bases and J dropped 6; count of bases not matched to a gene: 9. CDR3: CASSSGTGARDTQYF. As DNA, the CDR3 is TGTGCCAGCAGTTCAGGGACAGGAGCCCGGGATACGCAGTATTTT.

The chain has TRBV7-6 and TRBJ1-1, with unresolved D. CDR1 is SGHVS and CDR2 is FNYEAQ in the germline V gene. Trimming left V 1 base short and J 3 bases short, with 15 bases between. The CDR3 covers 16 residues. The CDR3 DNA sequence: TGTGCCAGCAGCTTAGAGGCAGGAACCTTGTACACTGAAGCTTTCTTT. It yields the protein CASSLEAGTLYTEAFF. Together with reference TRBV7-6 and TRBJ1-1, the CDR3 gives the full variable domain: GAGVSQSPRYKVTKRGQDVALRCDPISGHVSLYWYRQALGQGPEFLTYFNYEAQQDKSGLPNDRFSAERPEGSISTLTIQRTEQRDSAMYRCASSLEAGTLYTEAFFGQGTRLTVV.

The chain links TRBV12-3 or TRBV12-4 to TRBJ1-5; 9 nucleotides match TRBD1. This CDR3 comprises 16 residues. Germline trimming cut 0 bases from V and 1 base from J; bases unmatched to any gene: 1. Here the CDR3 DNA reads TGTGCCAGCAGTTTAGCCGGGACAGGGAGCAATCAGCCCCAGCATTTT. It codes for CASSLAGTGSNQPQHF.